This T cell receptor beta chain was captured in a study of blood T cell repertoires in COVID-19 (dated by TCRdb to 2020 to 2021). Broadly, across the study: The collaborator samples originated in the United States, Italy and Spain and spanned the acute and convalescent phases of COVID-19. Where available, HLA class I and class II types were obtained from metadata supplied by the sample provider rather than from assay-based typing. Deeply sampled blood TCRbeta repertoires from subjects exposed to, actively infected with, or recovered from COVID-19 were included in the dataset. Samples were obtained from the ongoing ImmuneRACE study (first 160 participants) and from about 1,300 subjects provided by 6 global collaborators. The prospective study material was composed of cDNA or gDNA derived from T cells, B-cell-depleted T cells, or PBMCs. The repertoires were made available in a free public database intended to serve as a resource for research on the immune response to SARS-CoV-2. Sample metadata almost always included a de-identified subject ID, COVID-19 status, age in years and sex. The investigation overall reported the following: The amount of clinical and demographic metadata varied by source and participant and was provided uncurated.

Deletion took 4 bases off V and 1 base off J, with a span of 11 bases between the germline ends. CDR1 and CDR2 are drawn from the germline V gene: SGHRS, YFSETQ. There are 14 amino acids in the CDR3, from cysteine to phenylalanine inclusive. The sequence is cut down to CDR3 DNA, 42 bases in frame from base 1. Participants in the prospective study were enrolled through a virtual design, were aged about 18 to 89 years, and lived in roughly 24 United States geographic areas. To assign participants to cohorts, the prospective study relied on clinical history that participants themselves reported in a screening survey and a study questionnaire. Recovered participants in ImmuneRACE Cohort 3 were defined by two consecutive negative NP/OP PCR tests, clearance by a healthcare professional, or resolution of symptoms. In the prospective study, mobile phlebotomists collected whole blood, serum and a nasopharyngeal or oropharyngeal swab from each participant. Additional blood draws and questionnaires over an approximately 2-month period could optionally be provided by prospective study participants. Blood samples from the prospective study were shipped frozen or at room temperature prior to DNA extraction.

TCRbeta CDR3 regions were amplified from genomic DNA by means of the immunoSEQ Assay, a bias-controlled multiplex PCR. Per the original workflow: The number of nucleated cells in each sample was estimated by amplification of reference gene primers within the assay. To quantify the absolute abundance of each unique TCRbeta CDR3 rearrangement, sequence reads were collapsed and filtered. For each sample, productive Simpson clonality was calculated as the square root of Simpson's diversity index over productive rearrangements. TCRdb obtained this table from immuneACCESS and retained in-frame rearrangements with V and J assigned. These tables miss some clones; where compared with another copy, unresolved V genes account for less than half of the shortfall, and the remainder is unexplained. For V, J and clone size, that table is used; D and trimming come from the DNA. The sample yields about 220,000 clones; about 87% were counted once. The top ten hold 2.5% to 3% of the sample.

This clone appeared once. Its recognized antigen is unknown. No per-base quality is available; no much larger clone lies one base away. This receptor was taken from a woman aged 30 to 39 who had recovered from COVID-19. The rearranged segments are TRBV5-1 and TRBJ1-1; TRBD1 is perhaps the D gene, given 6 matching bases. Sequenced input: PBMCs or T cells enriched from blood (not recorded which). The CDR3 loop reads CASSPDRSNTEAFF. In nucleotides, the sequence is TGCGCCAGCAGCCCGGACAGATCGAACACTGAAGCTTTCTTT. With the portions outside the CDR3 filled from the reference TRBV5-1 and TRBJ1-1 genes, the complete variable region becomes KAGVTQTPRYLIKTRGQQVTLSCSPISGHRSVSWYQQTPGQGLQFLFEYFSETQRNKGNFPGRFSGRQFSNSRSEMNVSTLELGDSALYLCASSPDRSNTEAFFGQGTRLTVV.